The rows below give T cell receptor beta chains drawn from one sample of a study of T-cell memory formation after mild COVID-19. TCRdb independently ran MiXCR on the 5' RACE reads; one entry per CDR3 protein. The table shows more than 200,000 distinct CDR3 sequences, with about 15% occurring only once. Specimen: PBMCs or a T cell subset sorted from them (not recorded which). The receptor source for this set is a man younger than 35 who had mild COVID-19 (a few samples of this study predate the infection). Cell type and time point are not known. Both conserved end residues are part of each CDR3. The D gene is left open where the match is weak. Size values are once, few and many counts, or a class for expanded clones, and some rows have none.

clone_size,v_call,j_call,d_call,cdr3_aa,cdr3_nt
few,TRBV5-1,TRBJ2-1,NA,CASSPGGHEQFF,TGCGCCAGCAGCCCGGGGGGCCATGAGCAGTTCTTC
few,TRBV5-1,TRBJ1-6,TRBD1,CASSPRDRGLPLHF,TGCGCCAGCAGTCCCCGGGACAGGGGATTACCCCTCCACTTT
few,TRBV4-3,TRBJ2-3,NA,CASSQDLLVRARTDTQYF,TGCGCCAGCAGCCAAGATCTGTTAGTCAGGGCCCGCACAGATACGCAGTATTTT
NA,TRBV21-1,TRBJ2-3,NA,CASSTGLAGTTDTQYF,TGTGCCAGCAGCACTGGACTGGCGGGGACCACAGATACGCAGTATTTT
NA,TRBV7-9,TRBJ2-2,NA,CASQEQASTGELFF,TGTGCCAGCCAGGAGCAGGCATCCACCGGGGAGCTGTTTTTT
NA,TRBV12-3/TRBV12-4,TRBJ1-6,NA,CASRGGGWSYNSPLHF,TGTGCCAGCAGAGGGGGGGGTTGGTCCTATAATTCACCCCTCCACTTT
few,TRBV6-4,TRBJ1-1,TRBD1,CASSAGGAGTEAFF,TGTGCCAGCAGCGCAGGGGGCGCAGGGACTGAAGCTTTCTTT
few,TRBV25-1,TRBJ2-2,TRBD1,CASSEGQGAVDTGELFF,TGTGCCAGCAGTGAGGGACAGGGGGCTGTGGACACCGGGGAGCTGTTTTTT
few,TRBV5-4,TRBJ2-5,NA,CASSYGHRQETQYF,TGTGCCAGCAGCTACGGACACCGCCAAGAGACCCAGTACTTC
NA,TRBV4-3,TRBJ2-5,TRBD1,CASSQARGRMAQYF,TGCGCCAGCAGCCAAGCCAGGGGGCGAATGGCCCAGTACTTC
few,TRBV5-6,TRBJ2-3,TRBD2,CASSFRTSGGGTDTQYF,TGTGCCAGCAGCTTCCGGACTAGCGGGGGGGGCACAGATACGCAGTATTTT
NA,TRBV5-1,TRBJ2-1,TRBD2,CASTPGGGASEQFF,TGCGCCAGCACACCCGGGGGGGGTGCGAGTGAGCAGTTCTTC
few,TRBV14,TRBJ1-1,NA,CASSQVSVNTEAFF,TGTGCCAGCAGCCAAGTTTCGGTGAACACTGAAGCTTTCTTT
NA,TRBV5-1,TRBJ2-7,NA,CASSPPGVRSSYEQYF,TGCGCCAGCAGCCCCCCGGGGGTCAGAAGCTCCTACGAGCAGTACTTC
NA,TRBV7-8,TRBJ1-1,TRBD1,CASSPQKDRVLMNTEAFF,TGTGCCAGCAGCCCGCAGAAGGACAGGGTCCTTATGAACACTGAAGCTTTCTTT
many,TRBV23-1,TRBJ1-4,NA,CASSEKLFF,TGCGCCAGCAGTGAAAAACTGTTTTTT